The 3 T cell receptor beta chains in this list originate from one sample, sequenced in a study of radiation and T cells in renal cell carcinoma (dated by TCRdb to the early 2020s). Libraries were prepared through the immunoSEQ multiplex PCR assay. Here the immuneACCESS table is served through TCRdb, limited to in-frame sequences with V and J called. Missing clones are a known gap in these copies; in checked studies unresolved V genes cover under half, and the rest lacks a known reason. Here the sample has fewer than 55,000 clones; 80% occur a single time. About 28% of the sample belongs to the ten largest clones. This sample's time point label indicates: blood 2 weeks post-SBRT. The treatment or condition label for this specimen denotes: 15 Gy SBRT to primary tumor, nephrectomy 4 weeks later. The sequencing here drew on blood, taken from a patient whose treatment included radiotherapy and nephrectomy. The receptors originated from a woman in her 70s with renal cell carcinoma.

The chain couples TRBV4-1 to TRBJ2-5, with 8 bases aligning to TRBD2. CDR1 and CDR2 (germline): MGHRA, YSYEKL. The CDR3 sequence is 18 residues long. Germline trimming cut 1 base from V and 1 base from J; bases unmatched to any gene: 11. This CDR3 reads CASSQGVVQRGSQETQYF. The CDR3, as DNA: TGCGCCAGCAGCCAAGGGGTTGTACAGCGGGGGAGCCAAGAGACCCAGTACTTC.

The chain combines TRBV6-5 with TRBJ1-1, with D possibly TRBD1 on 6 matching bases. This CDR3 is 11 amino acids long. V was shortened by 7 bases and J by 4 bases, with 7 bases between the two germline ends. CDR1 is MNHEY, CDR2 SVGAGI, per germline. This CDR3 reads CASTDSTEAFF. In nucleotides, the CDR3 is TGTGCCAGCACGGACAGCACTGAAGCTTTCTTT.

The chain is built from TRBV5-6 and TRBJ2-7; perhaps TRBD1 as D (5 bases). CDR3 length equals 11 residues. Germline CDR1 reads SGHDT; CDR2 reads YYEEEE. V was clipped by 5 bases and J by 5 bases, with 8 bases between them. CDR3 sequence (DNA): TGTGCCAGCAGTCAGGGAAACGAGCAGTACTTC. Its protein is CASSQGNEQYF.